The source of this T cell receptor (beta chain) is a study of T cells in Graves' hyperthyroidism and ophthalmopathy. Overall study findings and caveats: Ophthalmopathy prediction by the model preceded onset by a median approximately six months.

The investigators amplified TCR beta CDR3 regions from RNA transcripts. A first-round RT-PCR of the TCR CDR3 used the HTBI primer set. Using its own MiXCR run on the multiplex PCR reads, TCRdb lists one record per CDR3 protein. The table shows some 760,000 distinct CDR3 sequences, with approximately 14% occurring only once. Only a few counts were recorded for this clonotype. What it recognizes is unknown. The authors deemed Graves' hyperthyroidism stable absent ophthalmopathy progression within 18 months. Diagnosis relied on clinical symptoms, serum thyroxine and TRAb, thyroid ultrasound and orbital computed tomography. Trimming at V came to 4 bases and at J to 5 bases, leaving 8 bases not matched to a gene. Looked up from germline, CDR1 is SGHDT and CDR2 is YYEEEE. The CDR3 covers 14 residues.

The clonotype originates from a woman aged 18-30 years with Graves' hyperthyroidism. Sequencing was done on a sample of blood. This chain joins TRBV5-6 and TRBJ2-7; 8 bases are shared with TRBD1. The CDR3 sequence: CASSPRDRWDEQYF. CDR3 nucleotide sequence: TGTGCCAGCAGCCCGAGGGACAGGTGGGACGAGCAGTACTTC. Variable domain in full (rest from reference TRBV5-6 and TRBJ2-7): DAGVTQSPTHLIKTRGQQVTLRCSPKSGHDTVSWYQQALGQGPQFIFQYYEEEERQRGNFPDRFSGHQFPNYSSELNVNALLLGDSALYLCASSPRDRWDEQYFGPGTRLTVT.